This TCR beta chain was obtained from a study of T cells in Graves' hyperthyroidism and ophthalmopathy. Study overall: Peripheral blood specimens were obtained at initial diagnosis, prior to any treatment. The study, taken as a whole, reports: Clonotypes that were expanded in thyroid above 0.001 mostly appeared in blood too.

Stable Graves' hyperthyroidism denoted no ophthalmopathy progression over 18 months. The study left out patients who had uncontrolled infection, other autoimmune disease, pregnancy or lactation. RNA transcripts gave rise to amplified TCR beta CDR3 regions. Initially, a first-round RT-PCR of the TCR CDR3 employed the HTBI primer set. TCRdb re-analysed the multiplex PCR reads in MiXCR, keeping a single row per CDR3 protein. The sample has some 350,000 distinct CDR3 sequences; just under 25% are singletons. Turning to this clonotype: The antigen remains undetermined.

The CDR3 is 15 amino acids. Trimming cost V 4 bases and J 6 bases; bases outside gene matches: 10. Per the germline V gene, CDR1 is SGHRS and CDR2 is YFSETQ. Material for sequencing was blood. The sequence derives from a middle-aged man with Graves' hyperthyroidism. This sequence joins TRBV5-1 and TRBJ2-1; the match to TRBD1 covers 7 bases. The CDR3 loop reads CASSPGQLSVNEQFF. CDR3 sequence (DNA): TGCGCCAGCAGCCCGGGACAGCTCTCAGTCAATGAGCAGTTCTTC.